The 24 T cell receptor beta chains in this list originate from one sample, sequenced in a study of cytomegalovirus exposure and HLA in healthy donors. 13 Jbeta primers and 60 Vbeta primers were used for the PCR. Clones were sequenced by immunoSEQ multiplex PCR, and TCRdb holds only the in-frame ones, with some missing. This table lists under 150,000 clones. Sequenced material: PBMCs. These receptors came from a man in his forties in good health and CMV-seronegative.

The CDR3 coding sequence is TGTGCCAGCAGCGCCCAACAAGAGACCCAGTACTTC. The encoded protein is CASSAQQETQYF. The chain has TRBV9 and TRBJ2-5, with D uncertain. V lost 3 bases to trimming and J lost 2 bases, with 5 bases between them. The CDR3 loop spans 12 amino acids. Germline V gene data show CDR1 as SGDLS and CDR2 as YYNGEE.

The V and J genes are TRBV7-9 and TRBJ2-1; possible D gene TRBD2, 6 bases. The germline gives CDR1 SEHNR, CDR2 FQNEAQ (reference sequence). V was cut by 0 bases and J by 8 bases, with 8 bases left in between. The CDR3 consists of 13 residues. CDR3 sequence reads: CASSLARGDEQFF. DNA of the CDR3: TGTGCCAGCAGCTTAGCGCGGGGCGATGAGCAGTTCTTC. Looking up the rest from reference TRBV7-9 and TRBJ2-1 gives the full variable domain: DTGVSQNPRHKITKRGQNVTFRCDPISEHNRLYWYRQTLGQGPEFLTYFQNEAQLEKSRLLSDRFSAERPKGSFSTLEIQRTEQGDSAMYLCASSLARGDEQFFGPGTRLTVL.

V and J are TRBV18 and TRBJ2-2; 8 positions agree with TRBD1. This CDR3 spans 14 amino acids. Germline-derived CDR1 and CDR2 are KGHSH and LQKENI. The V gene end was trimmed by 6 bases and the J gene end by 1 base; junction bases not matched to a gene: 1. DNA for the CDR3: TGTGCCAGCTCCGACAGGGGGAACACCGGGGAGCTGTTTTTT. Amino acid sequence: CASSDRGNTGELFF.

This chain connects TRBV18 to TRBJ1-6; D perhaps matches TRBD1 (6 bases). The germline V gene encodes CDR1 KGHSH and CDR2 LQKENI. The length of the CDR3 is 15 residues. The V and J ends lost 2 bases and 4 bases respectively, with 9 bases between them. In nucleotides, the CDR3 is TGTGCCAGCTCACCAATGGGGGCTTATAATTCACCCCTCCACTTT. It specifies CASSPMGAYNSPLHF.

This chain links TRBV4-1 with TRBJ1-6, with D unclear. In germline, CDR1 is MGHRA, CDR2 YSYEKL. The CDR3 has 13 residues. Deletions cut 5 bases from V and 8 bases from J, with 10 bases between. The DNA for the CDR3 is TGCGCCAGCAGCGCAGGCACATATTCACCCCTCCACTTT. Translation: CASSAGTYSPLHF.

In nucleotides, the CDR3 is TGTGCCAGCAGTCCCGGTGGGGCTAGCGGGGGCTACGAGCAGTACTTC. Protein product: CASSPGGASGGYEQYF. The chain is built from TRBV6-6 and TRBJ2-7, with TRBD2 matching 10 bases. Trimming removed 5 bases from V and 3 bases from J; junction bases left unmatched: 10. The CDR3 has 16 residues. Germline loops: CDR1 MNHNY, CDR2 SVGAGI (reference sequence).

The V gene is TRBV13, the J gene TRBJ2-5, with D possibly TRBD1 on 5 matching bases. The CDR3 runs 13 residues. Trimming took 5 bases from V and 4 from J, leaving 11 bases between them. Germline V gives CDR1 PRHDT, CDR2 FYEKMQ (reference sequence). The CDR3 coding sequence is TGTGCCAGCAGCCTCCAGGGTTTAGAGACCCAGTACTTC. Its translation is CASSLQGLETQYF.

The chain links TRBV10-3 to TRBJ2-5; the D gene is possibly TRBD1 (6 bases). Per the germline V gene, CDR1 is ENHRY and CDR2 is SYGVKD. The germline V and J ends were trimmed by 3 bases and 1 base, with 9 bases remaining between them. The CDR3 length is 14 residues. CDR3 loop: CAISDNRVQETQYF. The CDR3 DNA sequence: TGTGCCATCAGTGATAACAGGGTCCAAGAGACCCAGTACTTC.

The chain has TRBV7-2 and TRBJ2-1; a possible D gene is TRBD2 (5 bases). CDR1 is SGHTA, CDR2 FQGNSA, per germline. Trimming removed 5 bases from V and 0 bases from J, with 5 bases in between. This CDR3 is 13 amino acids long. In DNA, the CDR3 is TGTGCCAGCAGCCGGGGCTCCTACAATGAGCAGTTCTTC. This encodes CASSRGSYNEQFF.

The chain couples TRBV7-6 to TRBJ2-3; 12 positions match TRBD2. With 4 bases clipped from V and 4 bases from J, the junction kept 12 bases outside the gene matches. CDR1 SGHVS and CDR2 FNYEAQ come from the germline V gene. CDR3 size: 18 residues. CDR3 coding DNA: TGTGCCAGCAGCTATGGGGCAACTAGCGGGGGGTTCGCAGATACGCAGTATTTT. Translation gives CASSYGATSGGFADTQYF.

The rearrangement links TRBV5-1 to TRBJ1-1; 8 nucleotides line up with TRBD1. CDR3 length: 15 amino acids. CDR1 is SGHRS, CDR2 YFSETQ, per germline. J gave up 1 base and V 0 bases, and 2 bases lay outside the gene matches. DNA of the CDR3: TGCGCCAGCAGCTTGGCAGGGACAGGGAACACTGAAGCTTTCTTT. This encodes CASSLAGTGNTEAFF.

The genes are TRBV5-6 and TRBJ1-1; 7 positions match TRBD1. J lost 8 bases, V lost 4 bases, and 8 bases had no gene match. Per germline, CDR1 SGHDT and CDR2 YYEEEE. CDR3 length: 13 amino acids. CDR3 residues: CASSIDRATEAFF. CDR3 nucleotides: TGTGCCAGCAGCATCGACAGGGCTACCGAAGCTTTCTTT.

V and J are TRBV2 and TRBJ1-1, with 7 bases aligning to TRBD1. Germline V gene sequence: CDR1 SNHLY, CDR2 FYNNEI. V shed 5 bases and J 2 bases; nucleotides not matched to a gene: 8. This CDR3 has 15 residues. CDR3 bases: TGTGCCAGCAGTCCAGCACAGGGGATTAACACTGAAGCTTTCTTT. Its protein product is CASSPAQGINTEAFF.

CDR3 sequence (DNA): TGTGCCACCAGCTACGAGGGGGCAGAGCAGTACTTC. Its translation: CATSYEGAEQYF. The chain combines TRBV15 with TRBJ2-7, with TRBD1 matching 7 bases. Germline values: CDR1 LNHNV, CDR2 YYDKDF (reference sequence). The trim removed 5 bases at V and 7 bases at J, leaving 5 bases unmatched. The CDR3 sequence is 12 residues long.

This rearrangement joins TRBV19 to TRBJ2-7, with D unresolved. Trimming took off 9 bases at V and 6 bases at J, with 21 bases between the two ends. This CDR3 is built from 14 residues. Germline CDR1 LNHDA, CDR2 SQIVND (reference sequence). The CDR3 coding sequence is TGTGCCAGCGCTTCAGCGTTATCAACCCCCGAGCAGTACTTC. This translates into CASASALSTPEQYF. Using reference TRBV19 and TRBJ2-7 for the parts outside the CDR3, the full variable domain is DGGITQSPKYLFRKEGQNVTLSCEQNLNHDAMYWYRQDPGQGLRLIYYSQIVNDFQKGDIAEGYSVSREKKESFPLTVTSAQKNPTAFYLCASASALSTPEQYFGPGTRLTVT.

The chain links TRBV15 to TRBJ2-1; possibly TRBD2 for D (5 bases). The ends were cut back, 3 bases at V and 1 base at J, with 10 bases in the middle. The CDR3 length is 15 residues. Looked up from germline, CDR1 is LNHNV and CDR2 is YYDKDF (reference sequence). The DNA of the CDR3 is TGTGCCACCAGCAGGGTGTTAGCGTCCTACAATGAGCAGTTCTTC. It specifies CATSRVLASYNEQFF.

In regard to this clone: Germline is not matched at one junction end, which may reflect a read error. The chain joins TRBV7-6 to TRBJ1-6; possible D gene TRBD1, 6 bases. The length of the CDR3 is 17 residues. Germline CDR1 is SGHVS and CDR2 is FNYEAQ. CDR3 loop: CASSLKGRGSDNSPLHF. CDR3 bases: TGTGCCAGCAGCTTAAAGGGCAGGGGCTCCGATAATTCACCCCTCCACTTT.

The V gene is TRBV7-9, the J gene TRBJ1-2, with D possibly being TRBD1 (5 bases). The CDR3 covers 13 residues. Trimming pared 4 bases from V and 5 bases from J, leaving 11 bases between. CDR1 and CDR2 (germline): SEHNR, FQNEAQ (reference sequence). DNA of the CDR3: TGTGCCAGCAGCTCAGGGCCTCGTTATGGCTACACCTTC. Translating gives CASSSGPRYGYTF.

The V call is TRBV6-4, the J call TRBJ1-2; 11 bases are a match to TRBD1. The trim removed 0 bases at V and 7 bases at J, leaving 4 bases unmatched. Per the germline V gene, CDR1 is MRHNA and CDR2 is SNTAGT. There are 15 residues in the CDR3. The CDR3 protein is CASSDSGTGGSGYTF. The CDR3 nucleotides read TGTGCCAGCAGTGACTCCGGGACAGGGGGTTCTGGCTACACCTTC.

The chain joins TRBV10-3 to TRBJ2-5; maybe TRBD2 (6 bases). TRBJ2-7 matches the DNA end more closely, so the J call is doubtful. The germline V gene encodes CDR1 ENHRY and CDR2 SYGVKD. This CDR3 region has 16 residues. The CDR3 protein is CAIRGGVWDEAYEQYF. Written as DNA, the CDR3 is TGTGCCATCAGGGGAGGCGTATGGGACGAAGCCTACGAGCAGTACTTC.

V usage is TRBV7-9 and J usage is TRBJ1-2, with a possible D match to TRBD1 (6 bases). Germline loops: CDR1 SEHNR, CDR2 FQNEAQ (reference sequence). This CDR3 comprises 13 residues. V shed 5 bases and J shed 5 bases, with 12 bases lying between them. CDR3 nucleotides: TGTGCCAGCAGCCAGGACAGCCCGTATGGCTACACCTTC. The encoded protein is CASSQDSPYGYTF.

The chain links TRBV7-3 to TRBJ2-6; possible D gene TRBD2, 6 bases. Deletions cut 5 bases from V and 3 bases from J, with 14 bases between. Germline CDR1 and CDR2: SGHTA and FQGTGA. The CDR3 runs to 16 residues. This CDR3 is CASSPGYSGGANVLTF. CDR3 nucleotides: TGTGCCAGCAGCCCAGGCTATAGCGGTGGGGCCAACGTCCTGACTTTC.

CDR3 sequence: CASSYSLGSSYEQYF. Here the CDR3 DNA reads TGTGCCAGCAGTTACTCGCTTGGGAGCTCCTACGAGCAGTACTTC. J is TRBJ2-7 and V is TRBV6-5, with D possibly being TRBD2 (5 bases). With 0 bases removed from V and 0 bases from J, the gap between germline ends came to 9 bases. From germline, CDR1 is MNHEY and CDR2 SVGAGI. CDR3 length equals 15 residues.

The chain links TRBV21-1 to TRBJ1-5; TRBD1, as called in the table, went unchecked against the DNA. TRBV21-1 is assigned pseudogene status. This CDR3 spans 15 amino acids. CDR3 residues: CASSKAIQIIPPQHF. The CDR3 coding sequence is TGTGCCAGCAGCAAAGCGATTCAGATCATTCCGCCCCAGCATTTT.